A selection of T cell receptor beta chains follows, all from one sample in a study of blood T cell repertoires in COVID-19. Clones were sequenced by immunoSEQ multiplex PCR, and TCRdb holds only the in-frame ones, with some missing. The sample lists about 200,000 clones; 70% to 90% were seen once. The specimen was peripheral blood. These TCRs come from a woman aged 80 or over with acute or convalescent COVID-19. Each CDR3 is given with its conserved first and last residue. The order of the fields is J gene, D gene, V gene, clone size, CDR3 protein, CDR3 DNA. A D gene is named only where the DNA matches it firmly. Clone size appears in some rows only: once, few, many, or a class for an expanded clone.

J: TRBJ1-3
D: -
V: TRBV7-3
size: -
CDR3: CASSFSGDRASGNTIYF
DNA: TGTGCCAGCAGCTTCTCTGGAGACAGAGCCTCTGGAAACACCATATATTTT

J: TRBJ1-5
D: TRBD1
V: TRBV4-2
size: once
CDR3: CASSPRQGEGQPQHF
DNA: TGTGCCAGCAGCCCCCGACAGGGAGAGGGTCAGCCCCAGCATTTT

J: TRBJ1-1
D: -
V: TRBV7-9
size: -
CDR3: CASSFEVDTEAFF
DNA: TGTGCCAGCAGCTTTGAGGTTGACACTGAAGCTTTCTTT

J: TRBJ2-2
D: -
V: TRBV4-1
size: -
CDR3: CASSQSQTTLVTGELFF
DNA: TGCGCCAGCAGCCAATCCCAGACGACTCTCGTTACCGGGGAGCTGTTTTTT

J: TRBJ2-2
D: -
V: TRBV29-1
size: -
CDR3: CSGGATGTGELFF
DNA: TGCAGCGGGGGGGCCACAGGGACCGGGGAGCTGTTTTTT

J: TRBJ1-2
D: -
V: TRBV19
size: -
CDR3: CASSTPPGRVGYTF
DNA: TGTGCCAGTAGTACCCCCCCCGGGAGGGTCGGCTACACCTTC

J: TRBJ2-3
D: TRBD2
V: TRBV5-6
size: -
CDR3: CASSLGLAASTDTQYF
DNA: TGTGCCAGCAGCTTGGGGCTAGCGGCTAGCACAGATACGCAGTATTTT

J: TRBJ1-2
D: -
V: TRBV24-1
size: -
CDR3: CATRSGQGGSYTF
DNA: TGTGCCACCAGGTCTGGGCAGGGCGGCAGCTACACCTTC

J: TRBJ2-5
D: -
V: TRBV24-1
size: once
CDR3: CATSDLGGGQGTQYF
DNA: TGTGCCACCAGTGATTTGGGAGGGGGCCAAGGGACCCAGTACTTC

J: TRBJ2-1
D: -
V: TRBV7-8
size: -
CDR3: CASSLAPSASDYQFF
DNA: TGTGCCAGCAGCTTAGCCCCTTCTGCTAGCGATTATCAGTTCTTC

J: TRBJ1-1
D: -
V: TRBV15
size: few
CDR3: CATSRGGSLNTEAFF
DNA: TGTGCCACCAGCAGGGGGGGATCTTTGAACACTGAAGCTTTCTTT

J: TRBJ2-7
D: -
V: TRBV7-9
size: -
CDR3: CASSFDREAYEQYF
DNA: TGTGCCAGCAGCTTCGATAGGGAGGCCTACGAGCAGTACTTC

J: TRBJ1-1
D: TRBD1
V: TRBV7-9
size: few
CDR3: CAGTTGPMNTEAFF
DNA: TGTGCCGGAACGACAGGGCCGATGAACACTGAAGCTTTCTTT

J: TRBJ2-5
D: -
V: TRBV6-5
size: -
CDR3: CASSGQQETQYF
DNA: TGTGCCAGCAGCGGACAGCAAGAGACCCAGTACTTC

J: TRBJ1-1
D: TRBD1
V: TRBV18
size: -
CDR3: CASSPGQGTEAFF
DNA: TGTGCCAGCTCACCGGGACAGGGCACTGAAGCTTTCTTT

J: TRBJ2-1
D: -
V: TRBV5-1
size: few
CDR3: CASSSRQAYNEQFF
DNA: TGCGCCAGCAGCTCCCGACAGGCCTACAATGAGCAGTTCTTC

J: TRBJ2-2
D: -
V: TRBV11-1
size: -
CDR3: CASSLALPGMGTGELFF
DNA: TGTGCCAGCAGCTTAGCGCTTCCAGGGATGGGGACCGGGGAGCTGTTTTTT

J: TRBJ2-3
D: -
V: TRBV21-1
size: -
CDR3: CASSNMEGEKDTQYF
DNA: TGTGCCAGCAGCAATATGGAAGGAGAAAAAGATACGCAGTATTTT

J: TRBJ2-1
D: TRBD1
V: TRBV28
size: -
CDR3: CASSSEPGQGLF
DNA: TGTGCCAGCAGTTCGGAGCCGGGACAGGGGCTCTTC

J: TRBJ1-1
D: -
V: TRBV6-6
size: -
CDR3: CASSSEGRTEAFF
DNA: TGTGCCAGCAGCTCAGAGGGGAGGACTGAAGCTTTCTTT

J: TRBJ1-3
D: TRBD1
V: TRBV11-2
size: -
CDR3: CASSLDREDTIYF
DNA: TGTGCCAGCAGCTTGGACAGGGAGGACACCATATATTTT

J: TRBJ2-7
D: -
V: TRBV19
size: -
CDR3: CASSYRALYEQYF
DNA: TGTGCCAGTAGTTACAGGGCCCTCTACGAGCAGTACTTC

J: TRBJ1-3
D: -
V: TRBV27
size: -
CDR3: CASSPLGPLGAVGNTIYF
DNA: TGTGCCAGCTCTCCCCTAGGGCCCTTGGGGGCTGTTGGAAACACCATATATTTT

J: TRBJ1-5
D: TRBD1
V: TRBV19
size: many
CDR3: CASSRDRGGQPQHF
DNA: TGTGCCAGTAGTAGGGACAGGGGAGGCCAGCCCCAGCATTTT

J: TRBJ1-5
D: -
V: TRBV19
size: -
CDR3: CASSIMGGGVVQPQHF
DNA: TGTGCCAGTAGTATAATGGGCGGGGGTGTGGTTCAGCCCCAGCATTTT

J: TRBJ2-7
D: TRBD2
V: TRBV4-3
size: -
CDR3: CASSQRGLADYEQYF
DNA: TGCGCCAGCAGCCAGCGGGGCCTAGCGGACTACGAGCAGTACTTC

J: TRBJ2-5
D: -
V: TRBV7-2
size: -
CDR3: CASSQSGTSETQYF
DNA: TGTGCCAGCAGCCAATCCGGGACTTCAGAGACCCAGTACTTC

J: TRBJ2-3
D: TRBD1
V: TRBV19
size: -
CDR3: CASSSHRGTGISTDTQYF
DNA: TGTGCCAGTAGTTCCCACCGTGGGACAGGTATCAGCACAGATACGCAGTATTTT

J: TRBJ2-2
D: -
V: TRBV10-3
size: -
CDR3: CAISNTGPPGELFF
DNA: TGTGCCATCAGCAACACAGGGCCCCCCGGGGAGCTGTTTTTT

J: TRBJ2-7
D: -
V: TRBV12-5
size: -
CDR3: CASGLGNREGEQYF
DNA: TGTGCTAGTGGTTTGGGAAACAGGGAAGGCGAGCAGTACTTC

J: TRBJ1-2
D: -
V: TRBV24-1
size: -
CDR3: CATSDPSGGAYGYTF
DNA: TGTGCCACCAGTGACCCTTCGGGGGGCGCCTATGGCTACACCTTC

J: TRBJ1-2
D: -
V: TRBV18
size: -
CDR3: CASSPDYGYTF
DNA: TGTGCCAGCTCGCCGGACTATGGCTACACCTTC

J: TRBJ2-5
D: -
V: TRBV5-1
size: -
CDR3: CASSLSQETQYF
DNA: TGCGCCAGCAGCCTAAGCCAAGAGACCCAGTACTTC

J: TRBJ2-7
D: TRBD2
V: TRBV30
size: -
CDR3: CAWRLAGGSYEQYF
DNA: TGTGCCTGGAGACTAGCGGGAGGGAGCTACGAGCAGTACTTC

J: TRBJ1-2
D: -
V: TRBV2
size: -
CDR3: CASSRTAGYGYTF
DNA: TGTGCCAGCAGTCGGACAGCCGGCTATGGCTACACCTTC

J: TRBJ2-7
D: TRBD2
V: TRBV5-1
size: -
CDR3: CASRRRERGNEQYF
DNA: TGCGCCAGCAGGAGGCGGGAGCGGGGTAACGAGCAGTACTTC

J: TRBJ2-1
D: -
V: TRBV7-9
size: -
CDR3: CASSFGDWRPKFF
DNA: TGTGCCAGCAGCTTTGGGGATTGGAGGCCTAAGTTCTTC

J: TRBJ2-3
D: -
V: TRBV29-1
size: -
CDR3: CSVEVTSSTDTQYF
DNA: TGCAGCGTTGAGGTGACAAGTAGCACAGATACGCAGTATTTT

J: TRBJ1-4
D: TRBD1
V: TRBV30
size: -
CDR3: CACGDRVNEKLFF
DNA: TGTGCCTGTGGGGACAGGGTTAATGAAAAACTGTTTTTT

J: TRBJ2-7
D: -
V: TRBV5-1
size: -
CDR3: CASSSGVPYEQYF
DNA: TGCGCCAGCAGCTCCGGAGTACCCTACGAGCAGTACTTC

J: TRBJ1-5
D: -
V: TRBV9
size: -
CDR3: CASSPGQNNQPQHF
DNA: TGTGCCAGCAGCCCGGGACAAAACAATCAGCCCCAGCATTTT

J: TRBJ1-6
D: -
V: TRBV15
size: -
CDR3: CATSVLYNSPLHF
DNA: TGTGCCACCTCAGTCCTCTATAATTCACCCCTCCACTTT

J: TRBJ2-1
D: TRBD2
V: TRBV7-7
size: few
CDR3: CASSRLAGVSYNEQFF
DNA: TGTGCTAGCAGTCGCCTAGCGGGCGTCTCCTACAATGAGCAGTTCTTC

J: TRBJ2-3
D: TRBD2
V: TRBV20-1
size: -
CDR3: CSASALAGAPGDTQYF
DNA: TGCAGTGCTAGTGCGCTAGCGGGAGCCCCAGGAGATACGCAGTATTTT

J: TRBJ1-4
D: -
V: TRBV11-2
size: -
CDR3: CASSFRVGREKLFF
DNA: TGTGCCAGCAGCTTCAGGGTGGGGAGGGAAAAACTGTTTTTT

J: TRBJ2-7
D: TRBD2
V: TRBV18
size: -
CDR3: CASSPGEGAFYEQYF
DNA: TGTGCCAGCTCACCGGGGGAGGGAGCCTTCTACGAGCAGTACTTC

J: TRBJ2-2
D: -
V: TRBV7-2
size: -
CDR3: CASSFTSTGELFF
DNA: TGTGCCAGCAGCTTCACTTCGACCGGGGAGCTGTTTTTT

J: TRBJ1-1
D: -
V: TRBV5-1
size: once
CDR3: CASSLDGSNTEAFF
DNA: TGCGCCAGCAGCTTGGATGGCTCGAACACTGAAGCTTTCTTT